Given below is one T cell receptor (beta chain) in context. In the study's own analysis: Scientists estimated how many nucleated cells there were by amplifying reference gene primers. The repertoire was sequenced with immunoSEQ multiplex PCR; TCRdb's copy has only in-frame clones and lacks some. D and trimming were read from the DNA, whereas the V and J calls and clone size are those reported in that table. The sample holds about 280,000 clones, approximately 81% seen once. Trimming removed 6 bases at V and 5 bases at J, with 13 bases between. This CDR3 has 14 amino acids. Germline V gene data show CDR1 as LNHDA and CDR2 as SQIVND (reference sequence). The data originate from a study of blood T cell repertoires in COVID-19. Study context: COVID-19 samples, acute and convalescent, were from the United States, Italy and Spain.

The chain has TRBV19 and TRBJ1-4; a possible D gene is TRBD1 (5 bases). Input material: PBMCs or T cells enriched from blood (not recorded which). The receptor was isolated from a woman in her forties or fifties who had recovered from COVID-19. CDR3 in DNA: TGTGCCAGTAGCACCGACAGTGGGAATGAAAAACTGTTTTTT. The encoded protein is CASSTDSGNEKLFF.